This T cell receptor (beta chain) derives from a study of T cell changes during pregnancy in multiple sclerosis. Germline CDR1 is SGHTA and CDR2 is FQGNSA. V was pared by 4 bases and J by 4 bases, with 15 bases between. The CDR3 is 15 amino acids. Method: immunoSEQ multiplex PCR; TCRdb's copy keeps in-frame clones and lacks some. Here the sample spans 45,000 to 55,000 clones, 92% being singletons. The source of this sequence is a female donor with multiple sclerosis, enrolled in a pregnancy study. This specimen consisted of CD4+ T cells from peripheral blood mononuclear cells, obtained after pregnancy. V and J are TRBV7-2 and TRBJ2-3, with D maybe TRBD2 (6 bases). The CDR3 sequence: CASSSRVAVSDTQYF. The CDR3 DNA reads TGTGCCAGCAGCTCCCGGGTAGCGGTCTCAGATACGCAGTATTTT.